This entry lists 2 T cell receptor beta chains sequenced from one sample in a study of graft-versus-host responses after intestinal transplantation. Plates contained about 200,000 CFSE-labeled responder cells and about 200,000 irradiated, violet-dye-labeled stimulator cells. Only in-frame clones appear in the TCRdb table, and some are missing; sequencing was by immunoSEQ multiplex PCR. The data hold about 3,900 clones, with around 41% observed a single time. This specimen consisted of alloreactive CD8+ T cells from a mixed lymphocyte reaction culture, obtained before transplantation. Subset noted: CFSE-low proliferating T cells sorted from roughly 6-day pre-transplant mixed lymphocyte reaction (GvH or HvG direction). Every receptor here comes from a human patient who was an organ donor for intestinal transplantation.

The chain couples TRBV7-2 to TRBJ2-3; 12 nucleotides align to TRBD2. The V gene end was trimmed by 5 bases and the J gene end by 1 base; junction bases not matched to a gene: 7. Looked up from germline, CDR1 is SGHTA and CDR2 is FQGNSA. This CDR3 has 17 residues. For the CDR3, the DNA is TGTGCCAGCAGCCCCGAACTAGCGGGAGGTGGCACAGATACGCAGTATTTT. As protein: CASSPELAGGGTDTQYF.

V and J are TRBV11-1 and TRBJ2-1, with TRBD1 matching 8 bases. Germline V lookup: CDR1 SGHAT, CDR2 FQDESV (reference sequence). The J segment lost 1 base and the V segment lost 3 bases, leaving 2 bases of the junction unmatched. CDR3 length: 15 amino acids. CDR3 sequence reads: CASSFGQGSYNEQFF. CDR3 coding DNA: TGTGCCAGCAGCTTCGGACAGGGATCCTACAATGAGCAGTTCTTC.